The 29 T cell receptor beta chains listed next were all sequenced from one sample in a study of blood T cells in healthy people across ages. A second about 7 to 12 cycle PCR used barcoded and J-beta primers. TCRdb ran MiXCR on the 5' RACE reads and lists one entry per CDR3 protein. The table has about 640,000 distinct CDR3 sequences, 45% to 65% seen once. The sample taken for sequencing was blood. The receptors were gathered from a man in his 60s in good health.

V gene TRBV3-1 combines with J gene TRBJ2-3; 16 bases are a match to TRBD2. V was pared by 4 bases and J by 0 bases, with 7 bases of the junction left unmatched. The germline CDR1 and CDR2 sequences are LGHDT and YNNKEL (reference sequence). This CDR3 comprises 19 residues. CDR3 loop: CASSPGTSGGDASTDTQYF. CDR3 nucleotide sequence: TGTGCCAGCAGCCCCGGGACTAGCGGGGGGGACGCTAGCACAGATACGCAGTATTTT.

V usage is TRBV6-1 and J usage is TRBJ2-5; D is ambiguous. Germline CDR1 MNHNS, CDR2 SASEGT. The germline V and J ends were trimmed by 6 bases and 11 bases, with 19 bases remaining between them. The CDR3 runs to 13 residues. CDR3 nucleotides: TGTGCCAGCAGCCTTTCGGGTTATGAAGAGCAGTACTTC. It encodes CASSLSGYEEQYF.

The rearrangement links TRBV10-3 to TRBJ2-3, with a possible D match to TRBD1 (5 bases). CDR1 and CDR2 from the germline V gene are ENHRY and SYGVKD. Trimming stripped 3 bases from V and 1 base from J, with 8 bases between. This CDR3 comprises 14 residues. The CDR3 loop reads CAISDPTGTDTQYF. CDR3 sequence (DNA): TGTGCCATCAGTGACCCGACAGGCACAGATACGCAGTATTTT.

The rearrangement uses TRBV20-1 and TRBJ1-1, with D possibly TRBD1 on 5 matching bases. The germline CDR1 and CDR2 sequences are DFQATT and SNEGSKA (reference sequence). Deletions cut 4 bases from V and 2 bases from J, with 20 bases between. The length of the CDR3 is 16 residues. The CDR3 here is CSAKGRSGRVNTEAFF. In DNA, the CDR3 is TGCAGTGCTAAGGGGAGGAGCGGCAGGGTAAACACTGAAGCTTTCTTT.

V gene TRBV20-1 combines with J gene TRBJ2-1; D ambiguous. This CDR3 is built from 14 residues. Trimming shortened V by 0 bases and J by 3 bases, and 9 bases separated the two germline ends. The germline gives CDR1 DFQATT, CDR2 SNEGSKA (reference sequence). This chain's CDR3 is CSARDRMGYNEQFF. DNA of the CDR3: TGCAGTGCTAGAGATCGCATGGGCTACAATGAGCAGTTCTTC.

The chain is built from TRBV5-1 and TRBJ2-5; tentative D call: TRBD1 (6 bases). V lost 4 bases to trimming and J lost 2 bases, with 15 bases between them. The CDR3 is 15 residues long. Germline CDR1 SGHRS, CDR2 YFSETQ. The CDR3 DNA sequence: TGCGCCAGCAGCCCCGGGACAAGAAAACAAGAGACCCAGTACTTC. It specifies CASSPGTRKQETQYF.

The V call is TRBV10-3, the J call TRBJ2-7; 9 nucleotides agree with TRBD1. This CDR3 has 15 amino acids. Germline values: CDR1 ENHRY, CDR2 SYGVKD. V lost 6 bases to trimming and J lost 6 bases; unmatched junction nucleotides: 12. DNA of the CDR3: TGTGCCATCAGCGCTGGCGGACAGGGGTCGCGCGAGCAGTACTTC. Its protein is CAISAGGQGSREQYF.

The chain joins TRBV6-2 or TRBV6-3 to TRBJ2-5; D unclear. The V end lost 6 bases, the J end lost 13 bases, and 24 bases lay between the germline ends. Germline V lookup: CDR1 MNHEY, CDR2 SVGEGT. This CDR3 has 14 residues. The CDR3 here is CASRLAQLNGALYF. In DNA, the CDR3 is TGTGCCAGCAGACTCGCCCAACTGAACGGCGCTCTGTACTTC.

J is TRBJ2-3 and V is TRBV9; D gene uncertain. The V end was cut by 0 bases, the J end by 3 bases, with 8 bases between. The CDR3 is made up of 14 amino acids. Germline V CDR1 and CDR2: SGDLS, YYNGEE. The CDR3 sequence is CASSVETSTDTQYF. DNA for the CDR3: TGTGCCAGCAGCGTAGAGACTTCTACAGATACGCAGTATTTT.

The genes are TRBV10-3 and TRBJ1-4, with 11 bases that match TRBD1. There are 14 residues in the CDR3. V shed 6 bases, J shed 7 bases, and the junction held 4 bases outside the gene matches. Germline V CDR1 and CDR2: ENHRY, SYGVKD. CDR3 sequence reads: CAISAGTGGEKLFF. As DNA, the CDR3 is TGTGCCATCAGCGCGGGGACAGGGGGTGAAAAACTGTTTTTT.

Here the CDR3 reads CASSLAVAGELFF. For the CDR3, the DNA is TGTGCCAGCAGTTTAGCGGTAGCCGGGGAGCTGTTTTTT. The chain joins TRBV12-3 or TRBV12-4 to TRBJ2-2; D is undetermined. The V gene lost 0 bases and the J gene lost 6 bases, with 5 bases spanning the gap. This CDR3 has 13 residues.

This rearrangement joins TRBV3-1 to TRBJ2-3; D is possibly TRBD2 (6 bases). V was trimmed by 3 bases and J by 9 bases, leaving 13 bases between them. The CDR3 extends over 13 amino acids. Germline V gene data show CDR1 as LGHDT and CDR2 as YNNKEL (reference sequence). Here the CDR3 reads CASSQEGGRTQYF. In DNA, the CDR3 is TGTGCCAGCAGCCAGGAGGGAGGACGAACGCAGTATTTT.

The table lists this clonotype with many counts. The gene calls are TRBV18 and TRBJ2-1; 12 bases fit TRBD2. Germline CDR1 is KGHSH and CDR2 is LQKENI. The CDR3 sequence is 16 residues long. V dropped 3 bases and J dropped 7; count of bases not matched to a gene: 7. CDR3 region: CASSPPTSGGGNEQFF. CDR3 DNA sequence: TGTGCCAGCTCACCCCCGACTAGCGGGGGCGGAAATGAGCAGTTCTTC.

The gene calls are TRBV3-1 and TRBJ2-1, with TRBD2 matching 9 bases. The CDR3 spans 15 residues. V was clipped by 6 bases and J by 7 bases; unmatched bases: 10. Per the germline V gene, CDR1 is LGHDT and CDR2 is YNNKEL (reference sequence). DNA of the CDR3: TGTGCCAGCAGACCGCGGGGGGGCCAAGGGAATGAGCAGTTCTTC. It translates to CASRPRGGQGNEQFF.

This clonotype has just one count. The chain is built from TRBV3-1 and TRBJ2-7; a weak D match, TRBD1 (5 bases). Deletions cut 7 bases from V and 2 bases from J, with 12 bases between. The CDR3 is 13 residues long. CDR1 LGHDT and CDR2 YNNKEL come from the germline V gene (reference sequence). CDR3 sequence reads: CASTAQGTYEQYF. CDR3 nucleotide sequence: TGTGCCAGCACCGCCCAGGGCACCTACGAGCAGTACTTC.

The J gene is TRBJ2-1, the V gene TRBV6-5; D is perhaps TRBD1 or TRBD2 (5 bases each). The J call is uncertain, as TRBJ2-7 better fits the DNA end. The CDR3 runs to 14 residues. Germline V CDR1 and CDR2: MNHEY, SVGAGI. The CDR3 DNA reads TGTGCCAGCAGCGACGGGACGTTGGACTACGAGCAGTACTTC. Amino acids: CASSDGTLDYEQYF.

In this sample, this clonotype turned up once. The chain combines TRBV6-6 with TRBJ2-1; TRBD1 agrees at 9 bases. Losses at the gene ends were 7 bases for V and 8 bases for J; bases not matched to a gene: 18. This CDR3 comprises 17 residues. Per the germline V gene, CDR1 is MNHNY and CDR2 is SVGAGI (reference sequence). The CDR3 nucleotides read TGTGCCAGCAACCCCCCACCGGGACAGGGTTTTTCCGATGAGCAGTTCTTC. It translates to CASNPPPGQGFSDEQFF.

Turning to this clonotype: A read error may be the cause here, since a much bigger clone is one base away. The rearrangement uses TRBV29-1 and TRBJ2-7; D gene uncertain. Trimming took off 8 bases at V and 2 bases at J, with 10 bases between the two ends. This CDR3 comprises 11 residues. CDR1 and CDR2 (germline): SQVTM, ANQGSEA. CDR3 DNA: TGCAGCTTTGGGGAAACCTACGAGCAGTACTTC. Amino acids: CSFGETYEQYF.

The chain carries TRBV5-6 and TRBJ2-1, with TRBD1 identical over 9 bases. Losses at the gene ends were 2 bases for V and 8 bases for J; bases not matched to a gene: 8. CDR3 size: 15 residues. CDR1 is SGHDT, CDR2 YYEEEE, per germline. The CDR3 region is CASSFTGTGLDEQFF. CDR3 DNA sequence: TGTGCCAGCAGCTTCACCGGGACAGGGCTCGATGAGCAGTTCTTC.

This clonotype turned up a few times. The chain joins TRBV6-2 or TRBV6-3 to TRBJ2-1, with D uncertain. The germline V and J ends were trimmed by 2 bases and 4 bases, with 9 bases remaining between them. This CDR3 comprises 14 residues. Germline V gene lookup returns CDR1 MNHEY and CDR2 SVGEGT. CDR3 in amino acids: CASSYGRKYNEQFF. The DNA for the CDR3 is TGTGCCAGCAGTTACGGACGGAAATACAATGAGCAGTTCTTC.

In its sample, this clonotype was seen a few times. The CDR3 DNA reads as TGCGCCAGCAGTGAGTCCGGGAATAACTATGGCTACACCTTC. Its protein is CASSESGNNYGYTF. The chain has TRBV10-1 and TRBJ1-2; the D is unclear. Trimming removed 0 bases from V and 1 base from J, with 6 bases in between. The CDR3 totals 14 residues. CDR1 WNHNN and CDR2 SYGVQD come from the germline V gene (reference sequence).

In its sample, this clonotype was seen a few times. The chain recombines TRBV28 with TRBJ1-4, with D possibly TRBD1 on 6 matching bases. Trimming shortened V by 6 bases and J by 8 bases, and 19 bases separated the two germline ends. Germline CDR1 is MDHEN and CDR2 is SYDVKM. The CDR3 runs 15 residues. The CDR3 here is CASSQTSGVYEKLFF. The CDR3, as DNA: TGTGCCAGCAGCCAGACCTCAGGGGTCTACGAAAAACTGTTTTTT.

This clonotype was recorded a few times. V is TRBV21-1 and J is TRBJ2-7. TRBV21-1 corresponds to a pseudogene. This CDR3 is built from 14 residues. In nucleotides, the CDR3 is TGTGCCAGCAGCAAAGTACGGATTCAAAACGAGCAGTACTTC. This sequence encodes CASSKVRIQNEQYF.

The chain recombines TRBV15 with TRBJ1-2, with TRBD1 as a possible D gene (5 bases). Germline V CDR1 and CDR2: LNHNV, YYDKDF (reference sequence). V was pared by 0 bases and J by 7 bases, with 15 bases between. This CDR3 contains 15 residues. CDR3 protein: CATSRDQWQGGGYTF. CDR3 bases: TGTGCCACCAGCAGAGATCAGTGGCAGGGAGGTGGCTACACCTTC.

V usage is TRBV5-1 and J usage is TRBJ1-2, with 7 bases aligning to TRBD1. The CDR3 length is 15 residues. Germline loops: CDR1 SGHRS, CDR2 YFSETQ. The junction had 12 bases not matched to a gene; V was cut back by 3 bases and J by 7 bases. The CDR3 loop reads CASSSGQALGCGYTF. CDR3 nucleotide sequence: TGCGCCAGCAGCTCCGGACAGGCTCTAGGGTGTGGCTACACCTTC.

The rearrangement links TRBV20-1 to TRBJ1-6; TRBD1 agrees at 8 bases. Germline lookup yields CDR1 DFQATT and CDR2 SNEGSKA (reference sequence). The length of the CDR3 is 15 residues. The V segment lost 1 base and the J segment 4 bases; nucleotides outside the gene matches: 3. CDR3 in DNA: TGCAGTGCTAGAGGGACAGGGAATTATAATTCACCCCTCCACTTT. It codes for CSARGTGNYNSPLHF.

The V gene is TRBV15, the J gene TRBJ1-6; no reliable D call. Trimming removed 0 bases from V and 9 bases from J, with 9 bases in between. Germline V gene lookup returns CDR1 LNHNV and CDR2 YYDKDF (reference sequence). The CDR3 length is 14 residues. CDR3 protein: CATSRDNPSSPLHF. The DNA of the CDR3 is TGTGCCACCAGCAGAGATAACCCTTCTTCACCCCTCCACTTT.

CDR3 DNA sequence: TGCGCCAGCAGCCAAGGTACCTACGATACGCAGTATTTT. This encodes CASSQGTYDTQYF. The V gene is TRBV4-1, the J gene TRBJ2-3; no reliable D call. Germline loops: CDR1 MGHRA, CDR2 YSYEKL. The CDR3 has 13 residues. Trimming stripped 1 base from V and 6 bases from J, with 8 bases between.

The chain links TRBV11-2 to TRBJ2-4; 8 bases align to TRBD1. V trimming: 1 base; J trimming: 3 bases; junction bases outside the gene matches: 5. This CDR3 is built from 16 residues. Looked up from germline, CDR1 is SGHAT and CDR2 is FQNNGV. The CDR3 nucleotides are TGTGCCAGCAGCTTAGGACAGGGGAATTTCAAAAACATTCAGTACTTC. Amino acids: CASSLGQGNFKNIQYF.